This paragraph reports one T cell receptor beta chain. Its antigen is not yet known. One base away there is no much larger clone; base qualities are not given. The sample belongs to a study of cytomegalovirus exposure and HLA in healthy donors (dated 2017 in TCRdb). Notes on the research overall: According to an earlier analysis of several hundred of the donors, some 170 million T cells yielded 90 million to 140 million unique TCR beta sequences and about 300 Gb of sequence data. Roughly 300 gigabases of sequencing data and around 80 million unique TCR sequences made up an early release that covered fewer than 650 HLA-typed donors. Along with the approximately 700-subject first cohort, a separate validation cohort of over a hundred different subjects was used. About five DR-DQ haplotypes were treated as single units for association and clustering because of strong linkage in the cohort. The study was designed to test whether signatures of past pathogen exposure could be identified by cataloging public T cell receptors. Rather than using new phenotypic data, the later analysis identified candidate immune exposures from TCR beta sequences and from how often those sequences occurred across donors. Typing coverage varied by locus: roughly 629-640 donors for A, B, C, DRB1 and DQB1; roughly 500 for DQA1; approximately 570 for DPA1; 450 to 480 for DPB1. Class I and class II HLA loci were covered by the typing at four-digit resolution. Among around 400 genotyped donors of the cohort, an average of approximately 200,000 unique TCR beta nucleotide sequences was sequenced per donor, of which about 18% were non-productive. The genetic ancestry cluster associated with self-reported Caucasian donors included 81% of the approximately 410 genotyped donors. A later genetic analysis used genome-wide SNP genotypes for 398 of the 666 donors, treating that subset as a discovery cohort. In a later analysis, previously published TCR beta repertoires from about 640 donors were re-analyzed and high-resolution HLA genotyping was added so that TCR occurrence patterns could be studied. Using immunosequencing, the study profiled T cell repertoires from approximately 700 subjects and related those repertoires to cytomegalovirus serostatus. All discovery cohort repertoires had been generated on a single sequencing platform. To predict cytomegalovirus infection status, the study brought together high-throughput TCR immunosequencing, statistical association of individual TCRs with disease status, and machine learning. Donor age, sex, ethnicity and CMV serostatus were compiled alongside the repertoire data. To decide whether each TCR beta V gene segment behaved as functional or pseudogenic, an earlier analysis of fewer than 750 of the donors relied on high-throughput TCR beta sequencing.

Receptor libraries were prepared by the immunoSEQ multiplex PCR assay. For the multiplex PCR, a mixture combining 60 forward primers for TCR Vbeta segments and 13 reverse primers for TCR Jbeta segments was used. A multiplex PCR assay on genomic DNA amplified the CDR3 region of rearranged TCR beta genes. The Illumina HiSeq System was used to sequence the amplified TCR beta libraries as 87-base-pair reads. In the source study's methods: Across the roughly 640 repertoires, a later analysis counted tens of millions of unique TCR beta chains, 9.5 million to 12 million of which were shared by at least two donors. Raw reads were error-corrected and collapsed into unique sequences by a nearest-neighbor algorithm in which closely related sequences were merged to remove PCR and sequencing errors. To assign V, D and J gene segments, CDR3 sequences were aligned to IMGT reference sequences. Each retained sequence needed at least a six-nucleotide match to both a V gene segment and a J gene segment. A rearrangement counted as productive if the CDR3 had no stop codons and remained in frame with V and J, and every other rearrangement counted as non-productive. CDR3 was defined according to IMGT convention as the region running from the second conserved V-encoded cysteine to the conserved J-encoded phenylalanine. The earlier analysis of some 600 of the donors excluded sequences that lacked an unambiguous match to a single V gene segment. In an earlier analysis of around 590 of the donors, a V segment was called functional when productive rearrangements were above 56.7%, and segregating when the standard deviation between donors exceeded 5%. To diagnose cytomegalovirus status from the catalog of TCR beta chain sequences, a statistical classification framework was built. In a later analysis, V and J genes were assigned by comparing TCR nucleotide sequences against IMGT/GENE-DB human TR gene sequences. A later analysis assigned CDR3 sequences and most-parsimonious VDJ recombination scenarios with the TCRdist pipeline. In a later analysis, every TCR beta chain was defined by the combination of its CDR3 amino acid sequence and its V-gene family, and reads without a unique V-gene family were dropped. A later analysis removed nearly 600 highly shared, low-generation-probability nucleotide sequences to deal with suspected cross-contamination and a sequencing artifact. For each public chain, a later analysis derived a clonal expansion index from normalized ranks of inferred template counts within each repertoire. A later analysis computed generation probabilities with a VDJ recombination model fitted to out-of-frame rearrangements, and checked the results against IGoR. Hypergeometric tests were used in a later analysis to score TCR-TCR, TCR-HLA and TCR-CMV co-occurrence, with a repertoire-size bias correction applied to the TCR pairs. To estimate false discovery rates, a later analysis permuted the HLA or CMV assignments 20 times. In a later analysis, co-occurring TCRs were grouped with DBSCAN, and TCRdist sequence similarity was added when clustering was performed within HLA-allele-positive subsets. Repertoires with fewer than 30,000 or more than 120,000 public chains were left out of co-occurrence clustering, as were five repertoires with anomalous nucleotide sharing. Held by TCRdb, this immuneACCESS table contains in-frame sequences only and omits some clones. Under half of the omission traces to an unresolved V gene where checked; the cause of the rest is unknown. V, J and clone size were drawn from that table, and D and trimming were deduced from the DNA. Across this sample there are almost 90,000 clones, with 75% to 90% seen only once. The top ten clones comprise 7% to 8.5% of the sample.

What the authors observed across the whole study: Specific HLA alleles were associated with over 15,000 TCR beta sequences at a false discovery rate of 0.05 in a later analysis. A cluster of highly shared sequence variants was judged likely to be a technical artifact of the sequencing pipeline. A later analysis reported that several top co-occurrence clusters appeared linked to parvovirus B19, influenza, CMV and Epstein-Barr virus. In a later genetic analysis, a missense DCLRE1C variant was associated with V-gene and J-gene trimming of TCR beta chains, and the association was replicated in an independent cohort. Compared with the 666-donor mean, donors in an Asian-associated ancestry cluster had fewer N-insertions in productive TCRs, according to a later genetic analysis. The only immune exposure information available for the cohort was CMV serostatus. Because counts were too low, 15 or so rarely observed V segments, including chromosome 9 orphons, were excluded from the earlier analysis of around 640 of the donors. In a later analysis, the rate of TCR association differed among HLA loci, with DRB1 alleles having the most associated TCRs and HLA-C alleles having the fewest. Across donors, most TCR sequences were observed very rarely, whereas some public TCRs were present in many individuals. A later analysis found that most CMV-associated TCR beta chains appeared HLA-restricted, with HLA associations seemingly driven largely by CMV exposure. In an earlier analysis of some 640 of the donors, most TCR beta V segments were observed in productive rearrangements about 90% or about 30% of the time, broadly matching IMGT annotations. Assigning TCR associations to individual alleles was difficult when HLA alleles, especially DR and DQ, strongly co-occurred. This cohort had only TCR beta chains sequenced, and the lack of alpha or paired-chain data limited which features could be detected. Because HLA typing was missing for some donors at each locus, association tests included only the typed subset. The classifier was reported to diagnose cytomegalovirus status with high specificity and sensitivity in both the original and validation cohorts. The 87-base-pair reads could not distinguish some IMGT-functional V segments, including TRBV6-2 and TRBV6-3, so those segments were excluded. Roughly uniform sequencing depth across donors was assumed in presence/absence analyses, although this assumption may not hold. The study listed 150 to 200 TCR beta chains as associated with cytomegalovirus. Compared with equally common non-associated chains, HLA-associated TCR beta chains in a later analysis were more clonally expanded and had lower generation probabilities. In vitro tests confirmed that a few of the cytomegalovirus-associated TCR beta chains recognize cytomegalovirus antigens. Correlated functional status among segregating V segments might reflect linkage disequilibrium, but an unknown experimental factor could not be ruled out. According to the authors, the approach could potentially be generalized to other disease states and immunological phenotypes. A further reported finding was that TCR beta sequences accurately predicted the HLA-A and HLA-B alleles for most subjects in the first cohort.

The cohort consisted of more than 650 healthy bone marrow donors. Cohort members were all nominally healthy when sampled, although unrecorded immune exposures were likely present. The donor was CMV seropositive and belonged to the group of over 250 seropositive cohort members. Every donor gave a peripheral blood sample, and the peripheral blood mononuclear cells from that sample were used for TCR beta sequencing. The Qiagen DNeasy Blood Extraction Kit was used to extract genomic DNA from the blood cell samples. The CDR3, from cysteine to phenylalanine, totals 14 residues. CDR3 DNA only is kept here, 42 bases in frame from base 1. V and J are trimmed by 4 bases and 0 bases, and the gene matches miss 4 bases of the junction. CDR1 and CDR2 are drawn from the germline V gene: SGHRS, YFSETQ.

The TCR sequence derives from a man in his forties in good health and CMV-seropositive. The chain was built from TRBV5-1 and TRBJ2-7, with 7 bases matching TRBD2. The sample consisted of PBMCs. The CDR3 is CASSLSGNSYEQYF. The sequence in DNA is TGCGCCAGCAGCCTAAGCGGGAACTCCTACGAGCAGTACTTC.